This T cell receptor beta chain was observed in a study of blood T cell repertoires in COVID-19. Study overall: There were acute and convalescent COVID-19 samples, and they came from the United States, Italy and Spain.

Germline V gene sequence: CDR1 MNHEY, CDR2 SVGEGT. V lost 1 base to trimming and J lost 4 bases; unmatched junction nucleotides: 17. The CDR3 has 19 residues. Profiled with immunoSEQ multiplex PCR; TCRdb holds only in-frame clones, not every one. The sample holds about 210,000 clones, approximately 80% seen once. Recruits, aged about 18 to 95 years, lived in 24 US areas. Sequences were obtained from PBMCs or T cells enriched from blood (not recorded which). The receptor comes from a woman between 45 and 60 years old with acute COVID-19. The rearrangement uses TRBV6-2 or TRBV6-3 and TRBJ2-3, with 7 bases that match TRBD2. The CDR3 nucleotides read TGTGCCAGCAGTTACTACTTACCGCGGGGGACTCCAGGTCCAGATACGCAGTATTTT. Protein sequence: CASSYYLPRGTPGPDTQYF.